This T cell receptor (beta chain) was sequenced during a study of T-cell reconstitution after alpha-beta-depleted transplantation in children. Germline V gene data show CDR1 as DFQATT and CDR2 as SNEGSKA (reference sequence). The CDR3 covers 11 residues. V lost 1 base to trimming and J lost 7 bases, with 7 bases between them. For this clonotype: Antigen specificity is unknown.

Study results and limitations: Roughly two months post-transplant, alpha-beta T cells reportedly originated from several hundred graft clones that had expanded. T-cell numbers and diversity one year post-transplant derived largely from freshly generated T cells.

TCRbeta library construction was performed incorporating unique molecular identifiers. TCRdb recomputed calls from the PCR reads with MiXCR, one row per CDR3 protein. The data contain a few hundred thousand distinct CDR3 sequences, 24% of them singletons. This receptor was taken from a female patient between 2 and 15 years old who had a stem cell transplant for congenital amegakaryocytic thrombocytopenia, so the T cells may come from the graft donor. The chain links TRBV20-1 to TRBJ1-1; D is unclear. This specimen was PBMCs, mostly from graft donor cells, taken 360 days after TCRalphabeta/CD19-depleted stem cell transplant. The CDR3 DNA reads TGCAGTGCTAGAGCTTGGCTTGAAGCTTTCTTT. Its translation is CSARAWLEAFF.